This TCR beta chain was identified in a study of T cell responses to AZD1222 COVID-19 vaccine. Study overall: Whether given at about 4 or about 12 weeks, second doses were pooled.

The CDR3 runs to 11 residues. From germline, CDR1 is DFQATT and CDR2 SNEGSKA (reference sequence). Trimming took off 3 bases at V and 1 base at J, with 3 bases between the two ends. For this clone: The antigen remains unidentified.

Study-wide points: Researchers took repertoire samples only after the peak T cell response had come. Two AZD1222 administrations were followed by greater Spike-specific TCR breadth and depth.

Here immunoSEQ multiplex PCR was the method, and the copy in TCRdb shows in-frame clones only, minus some. The data contain around 180,000 clones, 80% to 95% of them seen just once; the ten biggest clones take up around 9.3%. The rearrangement links TRBV20-1 to TRBJ2-5; D is undetermined. This sequence originates from an adult in good health. Sample: peripheral blood, taken on day 0 of AZD1222 vaccination. The CDR3 region is CSARGQETQYF. CDR3 DNA: TGCAGTGCTAGGGGCCAAGAGACCCAGTACTTC.